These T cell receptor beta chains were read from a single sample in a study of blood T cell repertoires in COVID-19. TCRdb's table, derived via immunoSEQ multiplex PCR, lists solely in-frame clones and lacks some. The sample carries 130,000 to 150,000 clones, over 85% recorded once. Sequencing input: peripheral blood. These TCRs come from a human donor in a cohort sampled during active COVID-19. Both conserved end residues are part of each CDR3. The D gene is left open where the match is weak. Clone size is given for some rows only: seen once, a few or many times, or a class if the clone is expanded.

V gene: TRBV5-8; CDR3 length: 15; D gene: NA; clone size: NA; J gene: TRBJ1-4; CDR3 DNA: TGTGCCAGCAGCTCGACAGGAGGAAGAGGTGAAAAACTGTTTTTT; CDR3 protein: CASSSTGGRGEKLFF
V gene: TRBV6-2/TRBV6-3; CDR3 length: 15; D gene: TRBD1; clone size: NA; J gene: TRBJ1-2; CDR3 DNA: TGTGCCAGCAGTGGTTCGGGACAGTTCTACTATGGCTACACCTTC; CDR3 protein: CASSGSGQFYYGYTF
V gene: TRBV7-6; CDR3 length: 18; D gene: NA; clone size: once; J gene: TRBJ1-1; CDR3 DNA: TGTGCCAGCAGCTCCCCCCCAGACCCCAGGGCCATGAACACTGAAGCTTTCTTT; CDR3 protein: CASSSPPDPRAMNTEAFF
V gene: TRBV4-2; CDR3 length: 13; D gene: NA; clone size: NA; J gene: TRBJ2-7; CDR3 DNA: TGTGCCAGCAGCCAATTCTCCGGGTACGAGCAGTACTTC; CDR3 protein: CASSQFSGYEQYF
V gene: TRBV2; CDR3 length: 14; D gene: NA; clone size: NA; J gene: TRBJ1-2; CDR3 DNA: TGTGCCAGCGAACCCGGGACACCGACCTATGGCTACACCTTC; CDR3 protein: CASEPGTPTYGYTF
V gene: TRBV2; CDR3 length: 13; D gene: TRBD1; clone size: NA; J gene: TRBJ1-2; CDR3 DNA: TGTGCCACCACAAGGGACAGTAACTATGGCTACACCTTC; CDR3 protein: CATTRDSNYGYTF
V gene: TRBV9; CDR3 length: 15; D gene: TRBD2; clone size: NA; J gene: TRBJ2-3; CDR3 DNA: TGTGCCAGCAGCGTGGGCGGGAGACCCACAGATACGCAGTATTTT; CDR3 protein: CASSVGGRPTDTQYF
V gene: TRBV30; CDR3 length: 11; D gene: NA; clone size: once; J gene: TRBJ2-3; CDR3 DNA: TGTGCCTGGAGTGTCTCCGATACGCAGTATTTT; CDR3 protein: CAWSVSDTQYF
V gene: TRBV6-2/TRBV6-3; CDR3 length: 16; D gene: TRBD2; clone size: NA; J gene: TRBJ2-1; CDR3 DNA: TGTGCCAGCAGTTACGGGATAGCGGGGGGGCCGAATGAGCAGTTCTTC; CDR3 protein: CASSYGIAGGPNEQFF
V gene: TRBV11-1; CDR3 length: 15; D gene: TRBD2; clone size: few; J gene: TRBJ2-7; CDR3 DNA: TGTGCCAGCAGCCGCACGACTAGCGGGGGCTACGAGCAGTACTTC; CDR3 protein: CASSRTTSGGYEQYF
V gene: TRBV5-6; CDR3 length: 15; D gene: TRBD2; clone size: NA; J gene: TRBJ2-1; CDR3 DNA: TGTGCCAGCAGCTTGGTGCGGGGGGGCGACAATGAGCAGTTCTTC; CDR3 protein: CASSLVRGGDNEQFF